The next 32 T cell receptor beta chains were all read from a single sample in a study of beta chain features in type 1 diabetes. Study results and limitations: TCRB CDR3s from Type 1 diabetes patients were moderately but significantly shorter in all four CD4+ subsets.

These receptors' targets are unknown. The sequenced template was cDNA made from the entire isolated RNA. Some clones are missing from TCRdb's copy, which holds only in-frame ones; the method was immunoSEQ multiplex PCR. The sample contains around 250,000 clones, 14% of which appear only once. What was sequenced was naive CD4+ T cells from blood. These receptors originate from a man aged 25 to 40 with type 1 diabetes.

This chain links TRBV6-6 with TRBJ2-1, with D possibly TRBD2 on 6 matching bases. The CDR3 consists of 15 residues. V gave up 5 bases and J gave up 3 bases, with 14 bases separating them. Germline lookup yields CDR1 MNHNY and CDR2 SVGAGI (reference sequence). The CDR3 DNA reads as TGTGCCAGCAGTGCCGGGACTGTCTACTACAATGAGCAGTTCTTC. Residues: CASSAGTVYYNEQFF.

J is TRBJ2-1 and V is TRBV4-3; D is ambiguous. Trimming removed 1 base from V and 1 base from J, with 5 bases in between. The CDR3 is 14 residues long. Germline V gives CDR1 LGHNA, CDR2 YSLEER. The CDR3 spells CASSQGMSYNEQFF. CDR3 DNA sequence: TGCGCCAGCAGCCAAGGTATGTCCTACAATGAGCAGTTCTTC.

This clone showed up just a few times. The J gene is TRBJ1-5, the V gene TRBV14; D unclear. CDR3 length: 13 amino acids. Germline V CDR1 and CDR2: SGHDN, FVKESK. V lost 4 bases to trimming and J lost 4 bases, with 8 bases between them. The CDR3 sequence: CASSLGLNQPQHF. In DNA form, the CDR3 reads TGTGCCAGCAGCCTGGGCCTAAATCAGCCCCAGCATTTT.

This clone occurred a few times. CDR3 in amino acids: CASIRLPDEQYF. The CDR3 DNA reads TGTGCCAGCATCCGACTGCCTGACGAGCAGTACTTC. The V and J genes are TRBV6-5 and TRBJ2-7; D is unresolved. The CDR3 loop spans 12 amino acids. V lost 7 bases and J 5 bases, leaving 12 bases between the germline ends. Germline values: CDR1 MNHEY, CDR2 SVGAGI.

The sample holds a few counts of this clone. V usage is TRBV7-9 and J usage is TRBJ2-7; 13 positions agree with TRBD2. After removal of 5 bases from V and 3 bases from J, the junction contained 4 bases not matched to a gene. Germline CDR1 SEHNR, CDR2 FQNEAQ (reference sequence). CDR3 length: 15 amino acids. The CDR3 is CASSGLAGDLYEQYF. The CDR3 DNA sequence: TGTGCCAGCAGCGGACTAGCGGGAGACCTCTACGAGCAGTACTTC.

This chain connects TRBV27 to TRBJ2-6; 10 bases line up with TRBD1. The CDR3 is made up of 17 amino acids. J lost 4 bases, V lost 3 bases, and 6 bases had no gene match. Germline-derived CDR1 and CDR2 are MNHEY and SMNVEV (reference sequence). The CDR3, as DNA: TGTGCCAGCAGTTTCGACAGGGGGCGTTCCGGGGCCAACGTCCTGACTTTC. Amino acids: CASSFDRGRSGANVLTF.

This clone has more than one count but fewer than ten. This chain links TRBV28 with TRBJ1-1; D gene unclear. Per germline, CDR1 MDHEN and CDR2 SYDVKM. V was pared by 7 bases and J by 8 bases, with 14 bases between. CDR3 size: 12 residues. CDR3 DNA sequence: TGTGCCAGCATCCCATCTGGGAGGGAAGCTTTCTTT. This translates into CASIPSGREAFF.

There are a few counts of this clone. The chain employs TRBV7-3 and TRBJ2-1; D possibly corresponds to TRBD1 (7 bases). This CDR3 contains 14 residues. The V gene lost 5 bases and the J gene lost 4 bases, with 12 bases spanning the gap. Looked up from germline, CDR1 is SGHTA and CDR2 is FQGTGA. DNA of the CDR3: TGTGCCAGCAGCCGCGGGACAGCTTACAATGAGCAGTTCTTC. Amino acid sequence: CASSRGTAYNEQFF.

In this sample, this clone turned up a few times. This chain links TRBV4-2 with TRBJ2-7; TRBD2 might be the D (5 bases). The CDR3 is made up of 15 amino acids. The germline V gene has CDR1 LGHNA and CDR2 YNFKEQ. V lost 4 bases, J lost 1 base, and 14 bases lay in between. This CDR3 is CASSLGGTGSYEQYF. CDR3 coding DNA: TGTGCCAGCAGCCTAGGAGGCACTGGTTCCTACGAGCAGTACTTC.

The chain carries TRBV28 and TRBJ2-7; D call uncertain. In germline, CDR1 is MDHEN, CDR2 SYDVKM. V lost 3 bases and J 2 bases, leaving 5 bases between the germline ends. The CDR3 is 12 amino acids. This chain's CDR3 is CASSFSAYEQYF. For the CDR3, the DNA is TGTGCCAGCAGTTTTTCGGCCTACGAGCAGTACTTC.

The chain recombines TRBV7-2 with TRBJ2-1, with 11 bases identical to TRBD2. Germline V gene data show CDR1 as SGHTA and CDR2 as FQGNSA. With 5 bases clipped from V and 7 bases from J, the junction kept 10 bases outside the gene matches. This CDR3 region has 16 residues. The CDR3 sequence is CASSPLGLADGNEQFF. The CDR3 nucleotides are TGTGCCAGCAGCCCACTGGGACTAGCGGATGGGAATGAGCAGTTCTTC.

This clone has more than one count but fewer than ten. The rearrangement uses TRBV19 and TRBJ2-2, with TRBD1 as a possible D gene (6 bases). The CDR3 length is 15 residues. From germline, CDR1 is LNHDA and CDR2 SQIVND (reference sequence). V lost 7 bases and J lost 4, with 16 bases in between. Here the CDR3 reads CASNLLTGSTGELFF. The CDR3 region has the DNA TGTGCCAGTAATCTTCTTACAGGGAGCACCGGGGAGCTGTTTTTT.

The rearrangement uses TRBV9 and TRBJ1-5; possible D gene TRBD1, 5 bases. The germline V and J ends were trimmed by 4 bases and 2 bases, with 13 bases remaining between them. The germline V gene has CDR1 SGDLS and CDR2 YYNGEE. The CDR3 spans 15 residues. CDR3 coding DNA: TGTGCCAGCAGCCCCTCAGGGCTTGGCAATCAGCCCCAGCATTTT. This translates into CASSPSGLGNQPQHF.

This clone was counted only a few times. The CDR3 DNA reads TGTGCCAGCAGCCAAGATTCGGCGAGCGGGGTGGTGGAGCAGTACTTC. Its protein product is CASSQDSASGVVEQYF. This rearrangement joins TRBV4-2 to TRBJ2-7; 7 bases are shared with TRBD2. The CDR3 spans 16 residues. In germline, CDR1 is LGHNA, CDR2 YNFKEQ. V lost 0 bases, J lost 7 bases, and 12 bases stayed unmatched.

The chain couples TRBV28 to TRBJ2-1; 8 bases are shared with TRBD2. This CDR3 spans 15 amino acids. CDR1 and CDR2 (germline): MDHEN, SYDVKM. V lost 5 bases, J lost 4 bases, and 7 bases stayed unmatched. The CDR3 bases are TGTGCCAGCAGTCCCTGGGTAGCGGGGTACAATGAGCAGTTCTTC. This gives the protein CASSPWVAGYNEQFF.

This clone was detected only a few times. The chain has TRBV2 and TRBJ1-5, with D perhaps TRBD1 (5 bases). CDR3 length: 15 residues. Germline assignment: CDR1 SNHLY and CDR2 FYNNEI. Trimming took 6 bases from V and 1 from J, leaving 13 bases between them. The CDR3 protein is CASRESTVSNQPQHF. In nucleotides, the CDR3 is TGTGCCAGCAGGGAGTCGACAGTAAGCAATCAGCCCCAGCATTTT. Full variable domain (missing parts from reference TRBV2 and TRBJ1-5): EPEVTQTPSHQVTQMGQEVILRCVPISNHLYFYWYRQILGQKVEFLVSFYNNEISEKSEIFDDQFSVERPDGSNFTLKIRSTKLEDSAMYFCASRESTVSNQPQHFGDGTRLSIL.

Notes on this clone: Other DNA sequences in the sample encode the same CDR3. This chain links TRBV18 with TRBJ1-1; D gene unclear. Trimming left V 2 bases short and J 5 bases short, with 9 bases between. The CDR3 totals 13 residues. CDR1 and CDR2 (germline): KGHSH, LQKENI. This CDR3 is CASSPGENTEAFF. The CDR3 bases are TGTGCCAGCTCACCAGGGGAGAATACTGAAGCTTTCTTT.

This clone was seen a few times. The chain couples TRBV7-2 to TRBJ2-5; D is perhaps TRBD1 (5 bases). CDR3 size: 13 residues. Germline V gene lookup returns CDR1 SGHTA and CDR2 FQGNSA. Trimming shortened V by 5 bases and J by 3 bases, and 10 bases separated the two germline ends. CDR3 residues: CASSVVGEETQYF. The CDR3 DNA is TGTGCCAGCAGCGTGGTAGGGGAAGAGACCCAGTACTTC.

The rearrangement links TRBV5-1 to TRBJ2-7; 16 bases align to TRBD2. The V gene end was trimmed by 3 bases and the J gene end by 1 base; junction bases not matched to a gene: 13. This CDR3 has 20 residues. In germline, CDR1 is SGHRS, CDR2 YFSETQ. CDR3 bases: TGCGCCAGCAGCTCCCTGGGACTAGCGGGAGGGCCGAGCCAGTCCTACGAGCAGTACTTC. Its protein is CASSSLGLAGGPSQSYEQYF.

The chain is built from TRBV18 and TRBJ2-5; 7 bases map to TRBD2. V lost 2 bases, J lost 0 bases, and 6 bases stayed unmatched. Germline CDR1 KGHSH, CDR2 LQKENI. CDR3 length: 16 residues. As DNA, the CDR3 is TGTGCCAGCTCACCATCGGGGGGTCCGTACCAAGAGACCCAGTACTTC. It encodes CASSPSGGPYQETQYF.

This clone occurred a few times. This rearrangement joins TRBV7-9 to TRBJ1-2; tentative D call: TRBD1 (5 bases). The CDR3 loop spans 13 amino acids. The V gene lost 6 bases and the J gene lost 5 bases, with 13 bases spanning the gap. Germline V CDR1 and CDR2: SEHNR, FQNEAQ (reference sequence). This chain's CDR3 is CASSGQPLYGYTF. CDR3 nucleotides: TGTGCCAGCAGTGGACAACCCCTGTATGGCTACACCTTC.

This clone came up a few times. CDR3 amino acids: CASSEHRGRELFF. In nucleotides, the CDR3 is TGTGCCAGCAGTGAGCACAGGGGCCGGGAGCTGTTTTTT. V usage is TRBV6-1 and J usage is TRBJ2-2; 7 positions match TRBD1. V shed 3 bases and J 9 bases; nucleotides not matched to a gene: 4. This CDR3 has 13 residues. Germline-derived CDR1 and CDR2 are MNHNS and SASEGT.

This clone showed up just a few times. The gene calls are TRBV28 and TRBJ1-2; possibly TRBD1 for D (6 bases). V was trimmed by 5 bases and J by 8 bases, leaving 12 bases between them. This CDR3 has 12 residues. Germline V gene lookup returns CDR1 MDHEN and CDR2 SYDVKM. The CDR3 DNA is TGTGCCAGCAGTCCCAGGACAGTAGGCTACACCTTC. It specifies CASSPRTVGYTF.

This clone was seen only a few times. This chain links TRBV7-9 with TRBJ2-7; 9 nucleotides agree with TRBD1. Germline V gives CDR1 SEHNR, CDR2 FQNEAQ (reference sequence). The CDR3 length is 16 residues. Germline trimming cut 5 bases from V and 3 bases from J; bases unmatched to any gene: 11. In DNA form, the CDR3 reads TGTGCCAGCAGCGACACGGGACAGGGCGATTACTACGAGCAGTACTTC. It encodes CASSDTGQGDYYEQYF.

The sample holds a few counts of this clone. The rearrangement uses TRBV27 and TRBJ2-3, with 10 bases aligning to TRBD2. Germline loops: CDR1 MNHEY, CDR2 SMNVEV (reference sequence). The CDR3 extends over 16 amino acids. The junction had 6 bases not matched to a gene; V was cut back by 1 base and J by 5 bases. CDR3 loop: CASSLYSGRRKDTQYF. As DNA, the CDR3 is TGTGCCAGCAGTTTATATAGCGGGAGGAGGAAAGATACGCAGTATTTT.

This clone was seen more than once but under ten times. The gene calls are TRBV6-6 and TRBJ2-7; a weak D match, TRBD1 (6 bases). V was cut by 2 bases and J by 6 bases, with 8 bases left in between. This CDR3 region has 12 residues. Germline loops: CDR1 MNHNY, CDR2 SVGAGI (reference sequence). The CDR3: CASSYGGGEQYF. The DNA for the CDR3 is TGTGCCAGCAGTTACGGGGGCGGCGAGCAGTACTTC.

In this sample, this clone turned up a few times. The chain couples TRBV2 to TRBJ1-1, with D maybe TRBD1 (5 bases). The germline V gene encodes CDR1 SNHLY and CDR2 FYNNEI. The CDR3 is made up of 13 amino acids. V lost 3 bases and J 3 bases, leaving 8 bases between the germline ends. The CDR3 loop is CASSDKGYTEAFF. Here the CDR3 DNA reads TGTGCCAGCAGTGACAAGGGGTACACTGAAGCTTTCTTT.

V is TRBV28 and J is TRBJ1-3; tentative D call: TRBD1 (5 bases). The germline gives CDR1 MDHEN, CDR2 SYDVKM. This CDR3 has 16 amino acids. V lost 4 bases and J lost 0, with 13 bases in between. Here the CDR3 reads CASSSGDANSGNTIYF. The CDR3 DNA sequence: TGTGCCAGCAGTTCGGGGGACGCCAACTCTGGAAACACCATATATTTT.

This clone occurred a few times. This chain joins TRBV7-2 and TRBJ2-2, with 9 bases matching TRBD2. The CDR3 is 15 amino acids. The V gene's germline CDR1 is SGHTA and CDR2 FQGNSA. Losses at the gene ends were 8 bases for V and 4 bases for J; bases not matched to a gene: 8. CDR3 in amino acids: CASGGRAPSTGELFF. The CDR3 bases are TGTGCCAGCGGCGGGAGGGCCCCGAGCACCGGGGAGCTGTTTTTT.

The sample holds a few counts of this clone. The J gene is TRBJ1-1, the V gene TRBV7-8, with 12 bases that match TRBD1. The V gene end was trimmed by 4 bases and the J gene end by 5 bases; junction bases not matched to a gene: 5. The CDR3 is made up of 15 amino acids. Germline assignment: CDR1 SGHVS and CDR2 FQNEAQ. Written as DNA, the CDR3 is TGTGCCAGCAGCTCGGGACAGGGGGCTTGGACTGAAGCTTTCTTT. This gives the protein CASSSGQGAWTEAFF.

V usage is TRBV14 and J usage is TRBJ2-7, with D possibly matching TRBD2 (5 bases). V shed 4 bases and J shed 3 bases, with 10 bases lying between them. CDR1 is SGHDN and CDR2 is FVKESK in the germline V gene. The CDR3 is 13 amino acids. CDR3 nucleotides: TGTGCCAGCAGCCTAGGACTCCTCTACGAGCAGTACTTC. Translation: CASSLGLLYEQYF.

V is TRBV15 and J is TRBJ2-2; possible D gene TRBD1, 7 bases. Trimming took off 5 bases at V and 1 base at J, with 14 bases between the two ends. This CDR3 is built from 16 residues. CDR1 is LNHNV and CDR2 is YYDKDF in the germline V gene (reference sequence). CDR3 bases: TGTGCCACCAGCCGGCAGGGGGGCGTGAACACCGGGGAGCTGTTTTTT. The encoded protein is CATSRQGGVNTGELFF.